A single sample gave rise to the 15 T cell receptor beta chains below, sequenced in a study of blood T cell repertoires in COVID-19. Clones were sequenced by immunoSEQ multiplex PCR, and TCRdb holds only the in-frame ones, with some missing. The sample holds around 130,000 clones; approximately 87% are singletons and the top ten take roughly 2.2%. Sequencing used peripheral blood. The source is a woman aged 50 to 60 with acute or convalescent COVID-19.

This clone has only one observation. The chain links TRBV28 to TRBJ2-5; TRBD1 is a possible D gene (5 bases). The germline CDR1 and CDR2 sequences are MDHEN and SYDVKM. This CDR3 is built from 11 residues. V was cut by 10 bases and J by 5 bases, with 11 bases left in between. CDR3 residues: CAIAGYETQYF. The CDR3 nucleotides are TGTGCCATAGCAGGGTACGAGACCCAGTACTTC. Full variable domain (rest looked up from reference TRBV28 and TRBJ2-5): DVKVTQSSRYLVKRTGEKVFLECVQDMDHENMFWYRQDPGLGLRLIYFSYDVKMKEKGDIPEGYSVSREKKERFSLILESASTNQTSMYLCAIAGYETQYFGPGTRLLVL.

This clone is a singleton in its sample. The chain links TRBV27 to TRBJ1-5, with D unclear. The CDR3 runs 14 residues. With 3 bases removed from V and 5 bases from J, the gap between germline ends came to 11 bases. Germline V gene data show CDR1 as MNHEY and CDR2 as SMNVEV (reference sequence). The DNA for the CDR3 is TGTGCCAGCAGTTTCCTGACAAAGGATCAGCCCCAGCATTTT. Encoded protein: CASSFLTKDQPQHF.

V gene TRBV6-5 combines with J gene TRBJ1-6, with TRBD1 identical over 7 bases. The CDR3 is 15 amino acids. Unmatched junction bases numbered 12, after V lost 6 bases and J lost 10 bases. Germline V gene lookup returns CDR1 MNHEY and CDR2 SVGAGI. CDR3 sequence reads: CASSPLQGGQSPLHF. For the CDR3, the DNA is TGTGCCAGCAGCCCCCTCCAGGGGGGTCAATCACCCCTCCACTTT.

This clone occurred once. The chain uses TRBV5-1 and TRBJ1-5; D may be TRBD1 (6 bases). The CDR3 length is 15 residues. Germline CDR1 reads SGHRS; CDR2 reads YFSETQ. Trimming shortened V by 0 bases and J by 4 bases, and 11 bases separated the two germline ends. This CDR3 reads CASSLETGANQPQHF. The CDR3 DNA is TGCGCCAGCAGCTTGGAGACAGGCGCGAATCAGCCCCAGCATTTT.

This clone was seen once. V usage is TRBV7-2 and J usage is TRBJ1-3, with D tentatively TRBD1 (6 bases). The CDR3 consists of 15 residues. The germline V gene encodes CDR1 SGHTA and CDR2 FQGNSA. The V gene lost 6 bases and the J gene lost 3 bases, with 15 bases spanning the gap. This chain's CDR3 is CASRTRGKVGNTIYF. CDR3 bases: TGTGCCAGCAGAACCAGGGGCAAGGTTGGAAACACCATATATTTT.

The CDR3 is CASSLGQGTEAFF. The CDR3 coding sequence is TGTGCCAGCAGCTTAGGGCAGGGCACTGAAGCTTTCTTT. V gene TRBV11-3 combines with J gene TRBJ1-1; D perhaps matches TRBD1 (5 bases). Germline lookup yields CDR1 SGHNT and CDR2 YENEEA. V was clipped by 1 base and J by 4 bases, with 7 bases between them. The CDR3 has 13 residues.

The chain joins TRBV27 to TRBJ1-2; D is unresolved. In germline, CDR1 is MNHEY, CDR2 SMNVEV (reference sequence). This CDR3 contains 17 residues. V was pared by 5 bases and J by 0 bases, with 19 bases between. The CDR3 sequence: CASSLSAVFSANYGYTF. The CDR3 region has the DNA TGTGCCAGCAGTCTGAGTGCGGTCTTTTCAGCTAACTATGGCTACACCTTC.

In its sample, this clone was seen once. V usage is TRBV25-1 and J usage is TRBJ2-7, with TRBD2 matching 9 bases. V shed 5 bases, J shed 4 bases, and the junction held 6 bases outside the gene matches. Germline V gives CDR1 MGHDK, CDR2 SYGVNS. The CDR3 length is 14 residues. CDR3 in DNA: TGTGCCAGCAGTCCAGCGGGAGGCAAGTACGAGCAGTACTTC. Its translation: CASSPAGGKYEQYF.

The chain has TRBV11-2 and TRBJ1-3; D unresolved. The CDR3 is made up of 17 amino acids. V was trimmed by 3 bases and J by 5 bases, leaving 20 bases between them. Per the germline V gene, CDR1 is SGHAT and CDR2 is FQNNGV. CDR3 in amino acids: CASSLLITVPSRNTIYF. The CDR3 DNA follows: TGTGCCAGCAGCTTGCTTATTACAGTCCCCTCAAGAAACACCATATATTTT.

The chain employs TRBV27 and TRBJ1-1, with D maybe TRBD1 (5 bases). Germline V gives CDR1 MNHEY, CDR2 SMNVEV (reference sequence). V lost 5 bases and J lost 5, with 12 bases in between. This CDR3 contains 13 residues. The CDR3 loop reads CASSAQVWTEAFF. The CDR3 DNA follows: TGTGCCAGCAGTGCACAGGTGTGGACTGAAGCTTTCTTT.

The sample holds a few counts of this clone. V usage is TRBV5-6 and J usage is TRBJ1-1; D unclear. Germline lookup yields CDR1 SGHDT and CDR2 YYEEEE. The CDR3 is 15 amino acids. The V end was cut by 0 bases, the J end by 1 base, with 10 bases between. CDR3 coding DNA: TGTGCCAGCAGCTTGGGGCCCCAATCGAACACTGAAGCTTTCTTT. It yields the protein CASSLGPQSNTEAFF.

The V gene is TRBV5-1, the J gene TRBJ2-7; TRBD2 matches 9 bases. Germline V gene data show CDR1 as SGHRS and CDR2 as YFSETQ. This CDR3 is built from 14 residues. After removal of 1 base from V and 4 bases from J, the junction contained 3 bases not matched to a gene. This CDR3 is CASSLSGRIYEQYF. CDR3 coding DNA: TGCGCCAGCAGCTTGAGCGGGAGGATTTACGAGCAGTACTTC.

This clone showed up just a few times. The rearrangement joins TRBV4-1 to TRBJ2-1; D gene ambiguous. Trimming took off 4 bases at V and 2 bases at J, with 12 bases between the two ends. Germline V gene lookup returns CDR1 MGHRA and CDR2 YSYEKL. The CDR3 is 15 residues long. The CDR3: CASSLSASPYNEQFF. The CDR3 coding sequence is TGCGCCAGCAGCCTCTCAGCGTCGCCCTACAATGAGCAGTTCTTC.

This rearrangement joins TRBV24-1 to TRBJ2-2; D perhaps matches TRBD1 (6 bases). V dropped 9 bases and J dropped 0 bases, with 10 bases sitting between them. The CDR3 totals 14 residues. Per the germline V gene, CDR1 is KGHDR and CDR2 is SFDVKD. CDR3 sequence (DNA): TGTGCCACCCGGGGACACTCGAACACCGGGGAGCTGTTTTTT. It is translated as CATRGHSNTGELFF.

V and J are TRBV27 and TRBJ1-1, with TRBD1 matching 8 bases. V lost 8 bases to trimming and J lost 1 base; unmatched junction nucleotides: 3. Germline V gene sequence: CDR1 MNHEY, CDR2 SMNVEV (reference sequence). The CDR3 contains 13 residues. CDR3 sequence reads: CASHDRGNTEAFF. Written as DNA, the CDR3 is TGTGCCAGCCATGACAGGGGGAACACTGAAGCTTTCTTT.